This passage covers 30 T cell receptor beta chains from one sample sequenced in a study of CD8+CD57+ T cells in acquired aplastic anemia. An expansion of CD8+CD57+ cells by flow cytometry had been shown in patients chosen for sequencing. Genomic DNA constituted the template upon which TCR beta VDJ and CDR3 profiling was performed. TCRdb reanalysed the reads using MiXCR and keeps one entry per CDR3 protein. Here the sample spans about 160,000 distinct CDR3 sequences, 48% being singletons. The specimen was sorted CD4+, CD8+, or CD8+CD57+ T cells (not recorded which) from PBMCs. The receptors were gathered from a human donor with aplastic anemia.

The chain couples TRBV6-1 to TRBJ1-2; the D gene is possibly TRBD1 (5 bases). Germline-derived CDR1 and CDR2 are MNHNS and SASEGT. V was shortened by 0 bases and J by 4 bases, with 15 bases between the two germline ends. The CDR3 totals 16 residues. The CDR3 DNA follows: TGTGCCAGCAGTGAAGCGTCCTGGGACGGCGCCTATGGCTACACCTTC. Translated, it gives CASSEASWDGAYGYTF.

V usage is TRBV12-3 or TRBV12-4 and J usage is TRBJ1-5; TRBD1 agrees at 8 bases. The J segment lost 3 bases and the V segment lost 10 bases, leaving 5 bases of the junction unmatched. The CDR3 spans 13 residues. The CDR3: CATRQGYNQPQHF. The CDR3 DNA reads TGTGCCACGAGACAGGGGTACAATCAGCCCCAGCATTTT.

With regard to this clonotype: A read error may account for a junction end that differs from germline. The chain carries TRBV11-1 and TRBJ1-1; the D is unclear. The CDR3 covers 16 residues. The V gene's germline CDR1 is SGHAT and CDR2 FQDESV (reference sequence). CDR3 in amino acids: CASSLDSWRTNTETFF. For the CDR3, the DNA is TGTGCCAGCAGCTTGGACTCCTGGAGGACTAACACTGAAACTTTCTTT.

This clonotype has just a few counts. The V and J genes are TRBV24-1 and TRBJ2-1; possibly TRBD1 for D (5 bases). Germline assignment: CDR1 KGHDR and CDR2 SFDVKD. CDR3 length: 12 residues. V was cut by 0 bases and J by 13 bases, with 9 bases left in between. The DNA for the CDR3 is TGTGCCACCAGTGATTTGGACAGCCCTCAGTTCTTC. Translating it yields CATSDLDSPQFF.

V gene TRBV5-6 combines with J gene TRBJ2-7; TRBD2 matches 8 bases. The CDR3 runs 14 residues. V trimming: 3 bases; J trimming: 0 bases; junction bases outside the gene matches: 2. Germline-derived CDR1 and CDR2 are SGHDT and YYEEEE. CDR3: CASSSGGHSYEQYF. CDR3 coding DNA: TGTGCCAGCAGCTCGGGGGGGCACTCCTACGAGCAGTACTTC. The full variable domain, with the rest looked up from reference TRBV5-6 and TRBJ2-7, is DAGVTQSPTHLIKTRGQQVTLRCSPKSGHDTVSWYQQALGQGPQFIFQYYEEEERQRGNFPDRFSGHQFPNYSSELNVNALLLGDSALYLCASSSGGHSYEQYFGPGTRLTVT.

This clonotype was seen more than once but under ten times. This sequence joins TRBV19 and TRBJ1-2; TRBD1 is a possible D gene (6 bases). The V gene lost 2 bases and the J gene lost 2 bases, with 9 bases spanning the gap. CDR3 length: 14 residues. From germline, CDR1 is LNHDA and CDR2 SQIVND (reference sequence). The CDR3 DNA sequence: TGTGCCAGTAGTATAAGACAGGCCAACTATGGCTACACCTTC. This encodes CASSIRQANYGYTF. Looking up the rest from reference TRBV19 and TRBJ1-2 gives the full variable domain: DGGITQSPKYLFRKEGQNVTLSCEQNLNHDAMYWYRQDPGQGLRLIYYSQIVNDFQKGDIAEGYSVSREKKESFPLTVTSAQKNPTAFYLCASSIRQANYGYTFGSGTRLTVV.

Of note for this clonotype: Likely a read error: the CDR3 ends without its conserved phenylalanine or tryptophan. The V gene is TRBV29-1, the J gene TRBJ2-7; weak D call: TRBD2 (7 bases). The CDR3 has 14 amino acids. Per germline, CDR1 SQVTM and CDR2 ANQGSEA. V lost 7 bases to trimming and J lost 5 bases, with 21 bases between them. The CDR3 sequence: CSDVPRGAGDEQYL. As DNA, the CDR3 is TGCAGCGATGTCCCGAGGGGGGCGGGGGACGAGCAGTACTTG.

This clonotype has a count of ten or more. The genes are TRBV20-1 and TRBJ2-3; 8 bases map to TRBD2. The germline V gene encodes CDR1 DFQATT and CDR2 SNEGSKA (reference sequence). The V gene end was trimmed by 5 bases and the J gene end by 2 bases; junction bases not matched to a gene: 9. This CDR3 comprises 15 residues. Here the CDR3 reads CSALFTSGYTDTQYF. The CDR3 nucleotides are TGCAGTGCTCTTTTTACTAGCGGATACACAGATACGCAGTATTTT.

This clonotype was counted a single time. This chain links TRBV25-1 with TRBJ2-3; either TRBD1 or TRBD2 may fit D (5 bases each). The CDR3 consists of 14 residues. V lost 2 bases and J lost 5, with 11 bases in between. Germline assignment: CDR1 MGHDK and CDR2 SYGVNS. In nucleotides, the CDR3 is TGTGCCAGCAGTGAAATGGGGGAAGGAGATACGCAGTATTTT. This gives the protein CASSEMGEGDTQYF.

The chain uses TRBV10-3 and TRBJ1-2; TRBD1 might be the D (5 bases). Germline loops: CDR1 ENHRY, CDR2 SYGVKD. The CDR3 is 17 amino acids. V lost 3 bases to trimming and J lost 3 bases, with 20 bases between them. This CDR3 is CAISESGRQRLYYGYTF. The CDR3 coding sequence is TGTGCCATCAGTGAATCAGGTAGACAGCGTCTTTACTATGGCTACACCTTC.

V and J are TRBV20-1 and TRBJ2-3, with 8 positions matching TRBD1. CDR1 DFQATT and CDR2 SNEGSKA come from the germline V gene (reference sequence). V shed 0 bases and J 11 bases; nucleotides not matched to a gene: 10. This CDR3 comprises 14 residues. The CDR3 sequence is CSARDSTGGIGQYF. The DNA for the CDR3 is TGCAGTGCTAGAGATAGCACAGGGGGGATTGGGCAGTATTTT.

This clonotype was detected many times. The gene calls are TRBV7-8 and TRBJ1-4; TRBD1 agrees at 11 bases. Germline assignment: CDR1 SGHVS and CDR2 FQNEAQ. The length of the CDR3 is 16 residues. V lost 0 bases, J lost 5 bases, and 2 bases stayed unmatched. CDR3 in amino acids: CASSLAGTGGNEKLFF. The CDR3 nucleotides are TGTGCCAGCAGCTTAGCAGGGACAGGGGGGAATGAAAAACTGTTTTTT.

This clonotype has ten or more counts. The chain uses TRBV7-9 and TRBJ2-7; D is uncertain. Germline V CDR1 and CDR2: SEHNR, FQNEAQ (reference sequence). The CDR3 sequence is 15 residues long. Trimming left V 1 base short and J 0 bases short, with 10 bases between. The CDR3 DNA reads as TGTGCCAGCAGCTTAGATCCTTCTAGCTCCTACGAGCAGTACTTC. Translation gives CASSLDPSSSYEQYF.

The chain carries TRBV29-1 and TRBJ1-3; maybe TRBD1 (5 bases). Trimming removed 6 bases from V and 0 bases from J, with 15 bases in between. CDR1 is SQVTM, CDR2 ANQGSEA, per germline. CDR3 length equals 15 residues. The CDR3 DNA follows: TGCAGCGTGGGCGATGGGACGGGCTCTGGAAACACCATATATTTT. Translation gives CSVGDGTGSGNTIYF.

This clonotype was seen ten or more times. V and J are TRBV4-1 and TRBJ1-2; D is ambiguous. The V end was cut by 1 base, the J end by 2 bases, with 14 bases between. Germline V gene sequence: CDR1 MGHRA, CDR2 YSYEKL. This CDR3 has 16 residues. CDR3 sequence: CASSQAEEPTNYGYTF. In DNA, the CDR3 is TGCGCCAGCAGCCAAGCGGAGGAGCCTACAAACTATGGCTACACCTTC.

This clonotype was counted at least ten times. The rearrangement links TRBV11-2 to TRBJ2-1; 13 bases match TRBD2. Germline CDR1 reads SGHAT; CDR2 reads FQNNGV. The CDR3 loop spans 15 amino acids. The ends lost 0 bases at V and 10 bases at J; junction bases unmatched: 3. The CDR3 DNA reads TGTGCCAGCAGCTTAGATGGGACTAGCGGGGACGAGCAGTTCTTC. Translating gives CASSLDGTSGDEQFF. The complete variable domain, with remaining parts taken from reference TRBV11-2 and TRBJ2-1, reads EAGVAQSPRYKIIEKRQSVAFWCNPISGHATLYWYQQILGQGPKLLIQFQNNGVVDDSQLPKDRFSAERLKGVDSTLKIQPAKLEDSAVYLCASSLDGTSGDEQFFGPGTRLTVL.

The table lists this clonotype with a few counts. The V call is TRBV27, the J call TRBJ1-1; TRBD1 agrees at 8 bases. Germline V gene data show CDR1 as MNHEY and CDR2 as SMNVEV (reference sequence). CDR3 size: 14 residues. V lost 5 bases, J lost 2 bases, and 4 bases stayed unmatched. The CDR3 sequence is CASSITGGNTEAFF. DNA for the CDR3: TGTGCCAGCAGTATAACAGGGGGAAACACTGAAGCTTTCTTT.

The chain employs TRBV9 and TRBJ1-2; D is uncertain. The germline CDR1 and CDR2 sequences are SGDLS and YYNGEE. The CDR3 is 13 amino acids. With 3 bases removed from V and 3 bases from J, the gap between germline ends came to 9 bases. The CDR3 loop is CASSARADYGYTF. The CDR3 DNA reads TGTGCCAGCAGCGCCCGGGCGGACTATGGCTACACCTTC.

At least ten counts were recorded for this clonotype. The DNA for the CDR3 is TGCGCCAGCAGCCAAGATCTGACTCTTCCGGGGGAGCAGTACTTC. Protein: CASSQDLTLPGEQYF. V gene TRBV4-3 combines with J gene TRBJ2-7; perhaps TRBD2 as D (5 bases). Trimming removed 0 bases at V and 7 bases at J, with 16 bases between. CDR1 and CDR2 (germline): LGHNA, YSLEER. This CDR3 contains 15 residues.

V and J are TRBV20-1 and TRBJ2-2; the match to TRBD2 covers 13 bases. The CDR3 loop spans 12 amino acids. J was trimmed by 15 bases and V by 3 bases; bases with no gene match: 4. Germline CDR1 reads DFQATT; CDR2 reads SNEGSKA (reference sequence). The CDR3, as DNA: TGCAGTGCTAGCCTACTAGCGGGGGGGTTGTTTTTT. Protein sequence: CSASLLAGGLFF.

This clonotype was seen ten or more times. V usage is TRBV13 and J usage is TRBJ2-1, with 7 bases aligning to TRBD2. J was trimmed by 2 bases and V by 3 bases; bases with no gene match: 4. Germline V gene sequence: CDR1 PRHDT, CDR2 FYEKMQ (reference sequence). The CDR3 extends over 15 amino acids. CDR3 sequence (DNA): TGTGCCAGCAGCTTTGTACTAGCGCCCTACAATGAGCAGTTCTTC. It translates to CASSFVLAPYNEQFF.

The chain combines TRBV20-1 with TRBJ1-2, with D possibly TRBD1 on 5 matching bases. Germline-derived CDR1 and CDR2 are DFQATT and SNEGSKA (reference sequence). With 1 base removed from V and 2 bases from J, the gap between germline ends came to 11 bases. The CDR3 has 14 residues. The CDR3 loop reads CSARAPTVNYGYTF. The CDR3 coding sequence is TGCAGTGCTAGAGCACCGACAGTGAACTATGGCTACACCTTC.

The rearrangement links TRBV19 to TRBJ2-7; D is unresolved. The CDR3 runs 11 residues. CDR1 and CDR2 from the germline V gene are LNHDA and SQIVND (reference sequence). V was shortened by 7 bases and J by 2 bases, with 6 bases between the two germline ends. DNA of the CDR3: TGTGCCAGTACCGATACCTACGAGCAGTACTTC. This codes for CASTDTYEQYF.

This clonotype has a count of ten or more. This chain uses TRBV28 with TRBJ1-5, with D uncertain. V lost 6 bases and J 6 bases, leaving 6 bases between the germline ends. This CDR3 is 11 amino acids long. Germline V lookup: CDR1 MDHEN, CDR2 SYDVKM. CDR3 DNA: TGTGCCAGCAGGGGCGGTCAGCCCCAGCATTTT. This gives the protein CASRGGQPQHF.

This clonotype has more than one count but fewer than ten. The germline gene is not matched at one end of the junction; a read error may be the cause. The chain has TRBV20-1 and TRBJ2-3; the D gene could be TRBD1 or TRBD2 (5 bases each). The CDR3 totals 14 residues. Per the germline V gene, CDR1 is DFQATT and CDR2 is SNEGSKA (reference sequence). CDR3 sequence reads: CSARGAISTDTQYF. The DNA of the CDR3 is TGCAGTGCCAGAGGGGCTATTAGCACAGATACGCAGTATTTT.

The table lists this clonotype with many counts. V is TRBV19 and J is TRBJ2-1, with 8 positions matching TRBD1. Trimming removed 3 bases from V and 0 bases from J; junction bases left unmatched: 4. This CDR3 is built from 16 residues. The V gene's germline CDR1 is LNHDA and CDR2 SQIVND (reference sequence). CDR3 sequence (DNA): TGTGCCAGTAGTATTACTACAGGGGGCTCCTACAATGAGCAGTTCTTC. Its protein product is CASSITTGGSYNEQFF.

The V call is TRBV19, the J call TRBJ2-7, with D tentatively TRBD1 or TRBD2 (6 bases each). This CDR3 is built from 14 residues. CDR1 is LNHDA and CDR2 is SQIVND in the germline V gene (reference sequence). The V end lost 5 bases, the J end lost 2 bases, and 13 bases lay between the germline ends. In DNA, the CDR3 is TGTGCCAGTAGTGTACAGGGAGGTACCTACGAGCAGTACTTC. This encodes CASSVQGGTYEQYF.

This sequence joins TRBV27 and TRBJ2-1, with TRBD1 matching 10 bases. In germline, CDR1 is MNHEY, CDR2 SMNVEV (reference sequence). V was clipped by 5 bases and J by 10 bases; unmatched bases: 5. The CDR3 spans 13 residues. The CDR3 protein is CASSRDRGREQFF. The CDR3 coding sequence is TGTGCCAGCAGTCGGGACAGGGGAAGGGAGCAGTTCTTC.

This clonotype was counted between two and nine times. This chain's CDR3 is CASTTIDRGELFF. CDR3 in DNA: TGTGCCAGCACCACCATAGACAGAGGGGAGCTGTTTTTT. This rearrangement joins TRBV2 to TRBJ2-2, with a weak D call TRBD1 (5 bases). Trimming cost V 7 bases and J 8 bases, with 14 bases left between them. Germline V gives CDR1 SNHLY, CDR2 FYNNEI. This CDR3 has 13 amino acids. Looking up the rest from reference TRBV2 and TRBJ2-2 gives the full variable domain: EPEVTQTPSHQVTQMGQEVILRCVPISNHLYFYWYRQILGQKVEFLVSFYNNEISEKSEIFDDQFSVERPDGSNFTLKIRSTKLEDSAMYFCASTTIDRGELFFGEGSRLTVL.

The chain recombines TRBV10-1 with TRBJ2-2; 8 nucleotides match TRBD1. Germline V CDR1 and CDR2: WNHNN, SYGVQD (reference sequence). CDR3 length equals 14 residues. The trim removed 2 bases at V and 6 bases at J, leaving 2 bases unmatched. This CDR3 is CASSERQGSGELFF. The CDR3 nucleotides read TGCGCCAGCAGTGAGAGACAGGGGTCCGGGGAGCTGTTTTTT.